This TCR beta chain was captured by sequencing in a study of blood T cell repertoires in COVID-19. Study context: The origin of the acute and convalescent COVID-19 samples was the United States, Italy and Spain. In each case, the material was cDNA or gDNA derived from T cells, B-cell-depleted T cells, or PBMCs.

In the study's own analysis: Amplification of reference gene primers was used by the study to estimate nucleated cell counts. Sequencing used immunoSEQ multiplex PCR; TCRdb keeps in-frame clones, though not all of them. V and J calls and clone size follow that table, whereas D and trimming were derived from the DNA. The table shows about 300,000 clones, with 80% to 90% occurring only once. CDR1 and CDR2 (germline): MRHNA, SNTAGT. The CDR3 totals 14 residues. V gave up 5 bases and J gave up 6 bases, with 16 bases separating them. Enrollment of patients from Seattle took place during active infection, with longitudinal follow-up.

V and J are TRBV6-4 and TRBJ1-1; TRBD1 might be the D (6 bases). This TCR derives from a woman aged 45-65 years with COVID-19, enrolled during active disease. Sequenced sample: peripheral blood. CDR3 sequence: CASSLEQGRAEAFF. As DNA, the CDR3 is TGTGCCAGCAGTTTAGAACAGGGAAGGGCTGAAGCTTTCTTT.